This T cell receptor beta chain appears in the sequencing data of a study of human thymus T cells. Notes on the study in general: Related reports documented highly overlapping thymic repertoires among unrelated individuals. Thymic and blood repertoires appeared to carry a bias in their V and J gene usage.

Regarding this clone: Its target is not known.

V was shortened by 4 bases and J by 4 bases, with 17 bases between the two germline ends. Germline values: CDR1 SGDLS, CDR2 YYNGEE. This CDR3 has 15 amino acids. The data were produced by immunoSEQ multiplex PCR, yet TCRdb's version contains in-frame clones alone and is incomplete. The sample comprises about 120,000 clones, about 93% of which are singletons, and around 0.025% rests with the top ten. Thymic samples were excised during corrective heart operations. Samples came from healthy Finnish infants during open corrective cardiac surgery. This TCR was sampled from a boy less than two years old with a congenital heart defect but otherwise immunologically healthy. Sequenced: thymus tissue. This chain connects TRBV9 to TRBJ1-2; tentative D call: TRBD1 (5 bases). CDR3 nucleotide sequence: TGTGCCAGCAGCCCACGTGGGGGATTGGTCTATGGCTACACCTTC. It encodes CASSPRGGLVYGYTF.